This T cell receptor beta chain was captured in a study of identifying expanded T cells in peripheral blood. Study-level findings and limits: Variance in clone template counts between approximately 2-week samples significantly increased with total template count across all healthy donors. Over two and four weeks, about 17 and 20 clones changed, versus roughly 1.2 between replicates.

V dropped 3 bases and J dropped 0 bases, with 9 bases sitting between them. This CDR3 contains 15 residues. Per the germline V gene, CDR1 is SGHRS and CDR2 is YFSETQ. Generated by immunoSEQ multiplex PCR, the TCRdb table keeps only in-frame clones and is missing some. This table has 80,000 to 90,000 clones, approximately 83% appearing once. A note on this clone: Its target is not known.

Healthy donors had no documented immune events, such as infections, while sampled. The gene calls are TRBV5-1 and TRBJ1-4; no firm D call. The sample taken for sequencing was blood. The source is a person aged 18-69 years in good health. The DNA of the CDR3 is TGCGCCAGCAGCTCTGGATCGGCAACTAATGAAAAACTGTTTTTT. Its translation: CASSSGSATNEKLFF.